This T cell receptor beta chain came from a study of CD8+CD57+ T cells in acquired aplastic anemia. Overall study: Average DNA yield from sorted CD4+ and CD8+ cells was around 3.2 ug. Whole-study results and caveats: It was found that nearly 30 CD8+ CDR3 sequences were shared between patients and controls.

The CDR3 runs 12 residues. In germline, CDR1 is DFQATT, CDR2 SNEGSKA (reference sequence). The ends were cut back, 6 bases at V and 3 bases at J, with 12 bases in the middle. Individuals selected for sequencing had exhibited CD8+CD57+ cell expansion on flow cytometry. Among the patients, all had severe acquired aplastic anemia. Sampling of blood occurred while the patients had still received no therapy. For CDR3 and TCR beta VDJ profiling, genomic DNA was the template used. TCRdb re-derived calls from the reads in MiXCR, one entry per CDR3 protein. The sample consists of some 120,000 distinct CDR3 sequences, approximately 36% of them appearing once. Ten or more counts support this clonotype. What it binds is not known.

The TCR was taken from a human donor with aplastic anemia. Sequenced sample: sorted CD4+, CD8+, or CD8+CD57+ T cells (not recorded which) from PBMCs. This sequence joins TRBV20-1 and TRBJ2-7; D ambiguous. CDR3 sequence reads: CSASLGNYEQYF. In nucleotides, the CDR3 is TGCAGTGCCTCCCTAGGCAACTACGAGCAGTACTTC.